These 27 T cell receptor beta chains were sequenced from one sample in a study of metastatic and nonmetastatic thyroid tumors. MiXCR was used by TCRdb to re-call the PCR reads. The sample holds 30,000 to 45,000 clones; more than 25% are singletons and the top ten take around 10%. Before thyroid surgery, none of the patients had received any treatment. Material for sequencing was blood. Receptor source: a female donor with papillary thyroid cancer or a benign thyroid nodule (not recorded which). Some clones in this sample may be carry-over from other donors' samples.

This clone was detected ten times or more. The gene calls are TRBV6-4 and TRBJ2-1; a weak D match, TRBD2 (6 bases). This CDR3 comprises 13 residues. V lost 5 bases and J 1 base, leaving 6 bases between the germline ends. Germline V gives CDR1 MRHNA, CDR2 SNTAGT. The CDR3 region is CASSRESYNEQFF. DNA for the CDR3: TGTGCCAGCAGTCGGGAGTCCTACAATGAGCAGTTCTTC.

This clone was counted ten times or more. The gene calls are TRBV20-1 and TRBJ1-1, with 8 bases fitting TRBD1. V shed 0 bases, J shed 3 bases, and the junction held 9 bases outside the gene matches. From germline, CDR1 is DFQATT and CDR2 SNEGSKA (reference sequence). The CDR3 covers 16 residues. The CDR3 is CSARDQGQGPYTEAFF. The CDR3 nucleotides read TGCAGTGCTAGAGATCAAGGACAGGGCCCATACACTGAAGCTTTCTTT.

In its sample, this clone was seen many times. This clone may be a read error of a much larger clone one base away. Additional DNA sequences in this sample encode the identical CDR3. The chain links TRBV10-1 to TRBJ1-1, with D possibly TRBD1 on 5 matching bases. The CDR3 length is 16 residues. V was shortened by 4 bases and J by 3 bases, with 18 bases between the two germline ends. CDR1 and CDR2 from the germline V gene are WNHNN and SYGVQD (reference sequence). The CDR3 DNA follows: TGCGCCAGCAGTGGCCCGGGGCAGGATGGGTACACTGAAGCTTTCTTT. Protein sequence: CASSGPGQDGYTEAFF.

Comment on this clone: One base away lies a much larger clone, so this may be a sequencing read error. Other nucleotide sequences in the sample specify the same CDR3. This chain uses TRBV18 with TRBJ2-3; TRBD2 matches at 7 bases. The length of the CDR3 is 16 residues. Germline loops: CDR1 KGHSH, CDR2 LQKENI. V trimming: 3 bases; J trimming: 4 bases; junction bases outside the gene matches: 10. CDR3 sequence (DNA): TGTGCCAGCTCACCTCCGGCTAGCGGAGTTCCAGATACGCAGTATTTT. It specifies CASSPPASGVPDTQYF.

This clone is medium-sized. The genes are TRBV30 and TRBJ2-7; tentative D call: TRBD1 (6 bases). The CDR3 totals 13 residues. Trimming stripped 4 bases from V and 3 bases from J, with 13 bases between. CDR1 GTSNPN and CDR2 SVGIG come from the germline V gene (reference sequence). The CDR3 loop reads CAWTGDIRYEQYF. As DNA, the CDR3 is TGTGCCTGGACCGGGGACATTCGCTACGAGCAGTACTTC.

In its sample, this clone ranks as medium-sized. V usage is TRBV6-1 and J usage is TRBJ2-5; 7 nucleotides match TRBD1. Trimming took 3 bases from V and 1 from J; bases not matched to a gene: 5. Germline V CDR1 and CDR2: MNHNS, SASEGT. The length of the CDR3 is 15 residues. CDR3 sequence (DNA): TGTGCCAGCAGTGAGCAACAGGGGACCCAAGAGACCCAGTACTTC. Protein: CASSEQQGTQETQYF.

This clone was observed many times. V gene TRBV18 combines with J gene TRBJ2-2; D possibly corresponds to TRBD2 (6 bases). The CDR3 is made up of 16 amino acids. V lost 2 bases and J 6 bases, leaving 16 bases between the germline ends. Germline CDR1 reads KGHSH; CDR2 reads LQKENI. The CDR3 DNA reads TGTGCCAGCTCACCATACACTCGGGGGTCCTCCGGGGAGCTGTTTTTT. As protein: CASSPYTRGSSGELFF. The full variable domain, in which reference TRBV18 and TRBJ2-2 provide the parts outside the CDR3, is NAGVMQNPRHLVRRRGQEARLRCSPMKGHSHVYWYRQLPEEGLKFMVYLQKENIIDESGMPKERFSAEFPKEGPSILRIQQVVRGDSAAYFCASSPYTRGSSGELFFGEGSRLTVL.

Judged by abundance, this clone is medium-sized. V and J are TRBV28 and TRBJ1-2; 9 bases are a match to TRBD1. With V trimmed by 6 bases and J by 4 bases, 3 bases remained unmatched. This CDR3 contains 13 residues. Germline CDR1 reads MDHEN; CDR2 reads SYDVKM. The CDR3 DNA sequence: TGTGCCAGCAGCAGGACAGGGGTCTATGGCTACACCTTC. As protein: CASSRTGVYGYTF.

This clone was detected many times. V and J are TRBV28 and TRBJ2-5; no definite D call. Germline lookup yields CDR1 MDHEN and CDR2 SYDVKM. This CDR3 has 13 residues. Trimming shortened V by 2 bases and J by 2 bases, and 6 bases separated the two germline ends. This CDR3 is CASSLNGQETQYF. CDR3 in DNA: TGTGCCAGCAGTTTAAACGGACAAGAGACCCAGTACTTC.

Many counts were recorded for this clone. This chain uses TRBV7-8 with TRBJ2-7, with D uncertain. V shed 0 bases and J shed 6 bases, with 12 bases lying between them. CDR1 is SGHVS and CDR2 is FQNEAQ in the germline V gene. The length of the CDR3 is 14 residues. DNA of the CDR3: TGTGCCAGCAGCTTAGCACTCAGCGTTGGCGAGCAGTACTTC. This codes for CASSLALSVGEQYF.

A word on this clone: The identical CDR3 is also encoded by other nucleotide sequences in the sample. The chain links TRBV30 to TRBJ1-1; TRBD1 agrees at 8 bases. From germline, CDR1 is GTSNPN and CDR2 SVGIG (reference sequence). The V gene end was trimmed by 4 bases and the J gene end by 0 bases; junction bases not matched to a gene: 4. This CDR3 region has 14 residues. The CDR3: CAWTTGVLNTEAFF. In nucleotides, the CDR3 is TGTGCCTGGACGACAGGGGTGCTGAACACTGAAGCTTTCTTT.

The chain couples TRBV6-1 to TRBJ1-2; TRBD1 matches 7 bases. The germline V gene has CDR1 MNHNS and CDR2 SASEGT. V was clipped by 4 bases and J by 8 bases; unmatched bases: 13. The CDR3 spans 15 residues. The CDR3: CASSAPDRLSHGYTF. CDR3 in DNA: TGTGCCAGCAGTGCCCCGGACAGGTTGAGTCACGGCTACACCTTC.

This clone was seen ten or more times. The genes are TRBV15 and TRBJ2-5; TRBD2 agrees at 7 bases. CDR1 is LNHNV and CDR2 is YYDKDF in the germline V gene (reference sequence). The CDR3 has 15 amino acids. Trimming took 1 base from V and 1 from J; bases not matched to a gene: 3. This chain's CDR3 is CATSRATSLQETQYF. DNA for the CDR3: TGTGCCACCAGCAGAGCGACTAGCCTCCAAGAGACCCAGTACTTC.

The V call is TRBV20-1, the J call TRBJ1-5; 9 bases line up with TRBD1. The CDR3 contains 14 residues. Losses at the gene ends were 5 bases for V and 3 bases for J; bases not matched to a gene: 5. Germline V gene sequence: CDR1 DFQATT, CDR2 SNEGSKA (reference sequence). CDR3 sequence: CSAWTGVLNQPQHF. CDR3 in DNA: TGCAGTGCTTGGACAGGGGTCCTCAATCAGCCCCAGCATTTT.

The gene calls are TRBV11-2 and TRBJ2-5, with TRBD1 matching 7 bases. This CDR3 contains 16 residues. V shed 6 bases, J shed 2 bases, and the junction held 12 bases outside the gene matches. Germline-derived CDR1 and CDR2 are SGHAT and FQNNGV. The CDR3 DNA reads as TGTGCCAGCAGTTTACCCAAAGGGACAGCTCAAGAGACCCAGTACTTC. Protein sequence: CASSLPKGTAQETQYF.

The genes are TRBV30 and TRBJ1-1, with 7 positions matching TRBD1. From germline, CDR1 is GTSNPN and CDR2 SVGIG (reference sequence). The CDR3 sequence is 13 residues long. J lost 1 base, V lost 2 bases, and 1 base had no gene match. The CDR3 sequence: CAWSRQGNTEAFF. The CDR3 coding sequence is TGTGCCTGGAGTAGACAGGGGAACACTGAAGCTTTCTTT. Variable domain in full (rest from reference TRBV30 and TRBJ1-1): SQTIHQWPATLVQPVGSPLSLECTVEGTSNPNLYWYRQAAGRGLQLLFYSVGIGQISSEVPQNLSASRPQDRQFILSSKKLLLSDSGFYLCAWSRQGNTEAFFGQGTRLTVV.

The rearrangement uses TRBV3-1 and TRBJ1-5; no definite D call. The germline V and J ends were trimmed by 2 bases and 7 bases, with 9 bases remaining between them. Germline CDR1 reads LGHDT; CDR2 reads YNNKEL (reference sequence). This CDR3 is built from 13 residues. CDR3 in amino acids: CASSQTLGQPQHF. DNA for the CDR3: TGTGCCAGCAGCCAAACTCTGGGCCAGCCCCAGCATTTT.

This clone was seen more than once but under ten times. The chain joins TRBV3-1 to TRBJ2-7; no clear D gene. The V end was cut by 4 bases, the J end by 6 bases, with 16 bases between. This CDR3 region has 14 residues. CDR1 and CDR2 (germline): LGHDT, YNNKEL (reference sequence). The CDR3 nucleotides read TGTGCCAGCAGCCCACTCCGGTCGTCTCGCGAGCAGTACTTC. It encodes CASSPLRSSREQYF.

The V gene is TRBV20-1, the J gene TRBJ2-4; no clear D. Trimming removed 7 bases at V and 6 bases at J, with 16 bases between. The CDR3 loop spans 13 amino acids. Germline V gene lookup returns CDR1 DFQATT and CDR2 SNEGSKA (reference sequence). CDR3 loop: CSDGKGILNIQYF. The CDR3 DNA sequence: TGCAGTGACGGCAAAGGGATACTAAACATTCAGTACTTC.

This clone has a count of ten or more. This chain joins TRBV28 and TRBJ1-5; D remains unclear. Per the germline V gene, CDR1 is MDHEN and CDR2 is SYDVKM. The V gene lost 7 bases and the J gene lost 4 bases, with 11 bases spanning the gap. This CDR3 region has 13 residues. Here the CDR3 DNA reads TGTGCCAGCAATGAGGGCCTGAATCAGCCCCAGCATTTT. This translates into CASNEGLNQPQHF.

This clone has a handful of counts. A junction end diverges from the germline sequence, so it may reflect a read error. V usage is TRBV7-3 and J usage is TRBJ2-7; possibly TRBD1 for D (6 bases). Germline-derived CDR1 and CDR2 are SGHTA and FQGTGA. CDR3 length: 14 residues. The CDR3 DNA follows: TGTGCCAGCAGCTCCGTACAGGGCGCCTACGATCAGTACTTC. This codes for CASSSVQGAYDQYF.

Turning to this clone: Sequence at one end of the junction differs from germline and may be a read error. The chain carries TRBV6-2 or TRBV6-3 and TRBJ2-1; D ambiguous. Germline CDR1 MNHEY, CDR2 SVGEGT. The CDR3 is 12 amino acids. The CDR3 nucleotides are TGTGCCAGCAAGGACGGGTACAATGAGGAGTTCTTC. Protein sequence: CASKDGYNEEFF.

This clone was seen more than once but under ten times. The chain recombines TRBV5-1 with TRBJ2-7; possible D gene TRBD1, 6 bases. This CDR3 comprises 14 residues. CDR1 SGHRS and CDR2 YFSETQ come from the germline V gene. V was clipped by 4 bases and J by 4 bases, with 15 bases between them. The CDR3 DNA is TGCGCCAGCAGCCCTCGACAGGTCCAGTACGAGCAGTACTTC. It is translated as CASSPRQVQYEQYF. Full variable domain (missing parts from reference TRBV5-1 and TRBJ2-7): KAGVTQTPRYLIKTRGQQVTLSCSPISGHRSVSWYQQTPGQGLQFLFEYFSETQRNKGNFPGRFSGRQFSNSRSEMNVSTLELGDSALYLCASSPRQVQYEQYFGPGTRLTVT.

This clone was observed a single time. The chain couples TRBV7-2 to TRBJ2-2; TRBD2 might be the D (6 bases). CDR3 length: 15 residues. Per germline, CDR1 SGHTA and CDR2 FQGNSA. V was clipped by 3 bases and J by 10 bases, with 18 bases between them. This CDR3 reads CASSFGTGSAVELFF. Written as DNA, the CDR3 is TGTGCCAGCAGCTTCGGGACCGGGAGCGCCGTGGAGCTGTTTTTT.

The chain employs TRBV24-1 and TRBJ2-1; 11 bases line up with TRBD1. V was clipped by 4 bases and J by 1 base; unmatched bases: 8. Per the germline V gene, CDR1 is KGHDR and CDR2 is SFDVKD. The CDR3 is 18 amino acids. CDR3 DNA: TGTGCCACCAGTGAGGGACGGACAGGGGGCATATCCTACAATGAGCAGTTCTTC. Encoded protein: CATSEGRTGGISYNEQFF.

J is TRBJ1-4 and V is TRBV6-1, with 7 bases matching TRBD1. The junction had 8 bases not matched to a gene; V was cut back by 8 bases and J by 5 bases. This CDR3 comprises 14 residues. The germline CDR1 and CDR2 sequences are MNHNS and SASEGT. DNA for the CDR3: TGTGCCAGCGGTCGACAGGGTGGAAATGAAAAACTGTTTTTT. Translating it yields CASGRQGGNEKLFF.

CDR3 region: CASSLAGEGRSPLHF. The CDR3 region has the DNA TGCGCCAGCAGCTTGGCAGGGGAGGGGAGGTCACCCCTCCACTTT. The chain recombines TRBV5-1 with TRBJ1-6; tentative D call: TRBD1 (6 bases). The germline V gene has CDR1 SGHRS and CDR2 YFSETQ. The CDR3 spans 15 residues. The germline V and J ends were trimmed by 0 bases and 10 bases, with 14 bases remaining between them. Complete variable domain (other parts from reference TRBV5-1 and TRBJ1-6): KAGVTQTPRYLIKTRGQQVTLSCSPISGHRSVSWYQQTPGQGLQFLFEYFSETQRNKGNFPGRFSGRQFSNSRSEMNVSTLELGDSALYLCASSLAGEGRSPLHFGNGTRLTVT.